One sample yielded the 3 T cell receptor beta chains listed below, sequenced in a study of technical replicates of blood from a few donors. TCRdb keeps only in-frame clones here, not all; method: immunoSEQ multiplex PCR. Of 55,000 to 60,000 clones listed, 85% to 95% were seen once; the top ten hold roughly 4.3%. Sequencing used PBMCs. The receptors here all came from a human donor in good health. Some clones in this sample may be carry-over from other donors' samples.

The V and J genes are TRBV7-3 and TRBJ2-1; 8 nucleotides agree with TRBD2. This CDR3 contains 14 residues. Unmatched junction bases numbered 5, after V lost 6 bases and J lost 4 bases. Germline values: CDR1 SGHTA, CDR2 FQGTGA. The CDR3 coding sequence is TGTGCCAGCAGTCCGGGAGGGCCGTACAATGAGCAGTTCTTC. Protein: CASSPGGPYNEQFF.

This clone was detected once. The chain is built from TRBV6-5 and TRBJ1-6; D is possibly TRBD1 (5 bases). The CDR3 runs to 13 residues. Germline-derived CDR1 and CDR2 are MNHEY and SVGAGI. The V and J ends lost 2 bases and 7 bases respectively, with 6 bases between them. The CDR3 DNA reads as TGTGCCAGCAGTTACCAGGGCAATTCACCCCTCCACTTT. Protein sequence: CASSYQGNSPLHF.

A single count supports this clone. The chain employs TRBV6-1 and TRBJ2-7; a possible D gene is TRBD1 (5 bases). This CDR3 region has 14 residues. CDR1 and CDR2 from the germline V gene are MNHNS and SASEGT. V lost 5 bases, J lost 3 bases, and 14 bases lay in between. CDR3: CASSYDRTRYEQYF. The CDR3 DNA reads as TGTGCCAGCAGTTATGACAGAACTCGCTACGAGCAGTACTTC.